The entry that follows covers one TCR beta chain sequence. TCRdb re-derived calls from the 5' RACE reads in MiXCR, one entry per CDR3 protein. Of 350,000 to 450,000 distinct CDR3 sequences in the sample, roughly 24% were seen once. These data belong to a study of T-cell memory formation after mild COVID-19. The CDR3 covers 15 residues. Per germline, CDR1 MDHEN and CDR2 SYDVKM. Trimming left V 3 bases short and J 5 bases short, with 13 bases between. This TCR was recovered from an adult woman who had mild COVID-19 (a few samples of this study predate the infection). Cell type and time point are not known. This chain connects TRBV28 to TRBJ2-2; a weak D match, TRBD1 (5 bases). Input material: PBMCs or a T cell subset sorted from them (not recorded which). In DNA, the CDR3 is TGTGCCAGCAGTTTTAGGCAGGGCTGGACCGGGGAGCTGTTTTTT. This sequence encodes CASSFRQGWTGELFF. The full variable domain, with the rest looked up from reference TRBV28 and TRBJ2-2, is DVKVTQSSRYLVKRTGEKVFLECVQDMDHENMFWYRQDPGLGLRLIYFSYDVKMKEKGDIPEGYSVSREKKERFSLILESASTNQTSMYLCASSFRQGWTGELFFGEGSRLTVL.